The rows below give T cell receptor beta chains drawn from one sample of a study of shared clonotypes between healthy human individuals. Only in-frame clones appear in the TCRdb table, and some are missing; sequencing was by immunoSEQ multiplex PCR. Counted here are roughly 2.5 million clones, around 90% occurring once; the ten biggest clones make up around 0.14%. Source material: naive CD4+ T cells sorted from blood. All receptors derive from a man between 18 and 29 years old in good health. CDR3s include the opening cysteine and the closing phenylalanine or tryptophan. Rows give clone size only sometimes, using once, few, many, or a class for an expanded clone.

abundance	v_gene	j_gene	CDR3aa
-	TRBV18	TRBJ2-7	CASSPRQGPYEQYF
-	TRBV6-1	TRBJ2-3	CASSGVGFAQYF
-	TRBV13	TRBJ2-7	CASSLGTGGGEQYF
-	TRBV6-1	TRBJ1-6	CASSAAHGWDSPLHF
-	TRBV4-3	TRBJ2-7	CASSQELGDSSYEQYF
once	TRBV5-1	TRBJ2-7	CASSRTSGGSHEQYF
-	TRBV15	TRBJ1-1	CATSRDGSEAFF
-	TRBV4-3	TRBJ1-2	CASSQEVRGQSTNYGYTF
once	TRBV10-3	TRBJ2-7	CAISEEMAAQGAYEQYF
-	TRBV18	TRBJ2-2	CASSFGGGLQGTGELFF
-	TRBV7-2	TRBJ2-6	CASSLVGRSSGANVLTF
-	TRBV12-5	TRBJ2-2	CASGLPRGVKVGELFF
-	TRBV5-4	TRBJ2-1	CASSSENRASSYNEQFF
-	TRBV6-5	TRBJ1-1	CASMRVINTEAFF
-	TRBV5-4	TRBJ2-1	CASSGGQGSYNEQFF
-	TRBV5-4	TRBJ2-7	CASSWEGYEQYF
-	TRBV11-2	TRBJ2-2	CASSLHGSNTGELFF
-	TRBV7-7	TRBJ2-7	CASSLAFGSGALAGAGYEQYF
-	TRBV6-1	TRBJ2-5	CASARNDRETQYF
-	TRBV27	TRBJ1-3	CASSSQGAYGNTIYF
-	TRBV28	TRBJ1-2	CASSLSFHRGDGYTF
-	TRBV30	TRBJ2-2	CAWSDSLTGELFF
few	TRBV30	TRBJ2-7	CAWRYQGGGYEQYF
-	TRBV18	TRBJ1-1	CASSPSRLEGMNTEAFF
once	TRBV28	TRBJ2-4	CASSRQGEENIQYF
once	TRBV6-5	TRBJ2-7	CASSYSGLLPYEQYF
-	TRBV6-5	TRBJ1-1	CASSPGQGWTEAFF
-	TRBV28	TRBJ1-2	CASSLRRGYGYTF
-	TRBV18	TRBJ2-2	CASSRTNTGELFF
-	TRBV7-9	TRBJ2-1	CASSFRDASNEQFF
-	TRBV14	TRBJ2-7	CASSQGGPYEQYF
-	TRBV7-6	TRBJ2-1	CASSLGHNEQFF
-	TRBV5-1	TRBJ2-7	CASSLDSGATYEQYF
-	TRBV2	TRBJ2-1	CASSEPAKLHNEQFF